This T cell receptor (beta chain) stems from a study of metastatic and nonmetastatic thyroid tumors. Turning to the study itself: Blood and tumor or nodule tissue repertoires from malignant and benign thyroid patients were compared.

Details on this clone: The antigen is undetermined.

V gave up 6 bases and J gave up 4 bases; unmatched junction bases: 5. The CDR3 has 14 residues. The germline gives CDR1 MNHNS, CDR2 SASEGT. Treatment of any kind had been given to no patient before thyroid surgery. Findings of the study overall: The reported finding was significantly higher TCR beta diversity in malignant thyroid tumors relative to benign nodules, in blood and tumor.

TCRdb called clones again from the PCR reads with MiXCR. The sample contains about 7,000 clones, roughly two fifths of which appear only once. This clonotype was obtained from a female donor with papillary thyroid cancer or a benign thyroid nodule (not recorded which). Some clones in this sample may be carry-over from other donors' samples. The chain is built from TRBV6-1 and TRBJ2-1; 8 bases are a match to TRBD2. Sequencing input: tumor tissue. CDR3 nucleotide sequence: TGTGCCAGCAGGGAGCGGGAGTCTTACAATGAGCAGTTCTTC. This sequence encodes CASRERESYNEQFF.